Following are 28 T cell receptor beta chains from one sample sequenced in a study of kidney transplant recipient with SARS-CoV-2 infection. TCRdb itself ran the reads through MiXCR, one entry per CDR3 protein. There are 200,000 to 300,000 distinct CDR3 sequences in the sample; 25% to 35% occur only once, and roughly 7% lies in the top ten. Sequenced here: a blood sample, sampled at baseline and on day 111 from a kidney transplant recipient. Every receptor here comes from a young adult male patient who had COVID-19 and was a kidney transplant recipient. A share of the T cells may be of graft donor origin.

This clonotype appeared many times. The chain couples TRBV27 to TRBJ2-7; TRBD2 is a possible D gene (6 bases). This CDR3 is built from 15 residues. V lost 3 bases, J lost 0 bases, and 12 bases lay in between. CDR1 MNHEY and CDR2 SMNVEV come from the germline V gene (reference sequence). The chain's CDR3 is CASSFISGSSYEQYF. The CDR3, as DNA: TGTGCCAGCAGTTTTATTAGCGGAAGCTCCTACGAGCAGTACTTC.

Regarding this clonotype: One base away lies a much larger clone, so this may be a sequencing read error. This chain connects TRBV10-1 to TRBJ2-5; D remains unclear. In germline, CDR1 is WNHNN, CDR2 SYGVQD (reference sequence). This CDR3 has 13 residues. CDR3 sequence: CANSEWQQETQYF. DNA of the CDR3: TGCGCCAACAGTGAGTGGCAGCAAGAGACCCAGTACTTC.

As regards this clonotype: A single base separates this from a much larger clone, so it may be a read error. The CDR3 loop is CASGKRGPGGEKLFF. CDR3 in DNA: TGTGCCAGCGGCAAACGGGGCCCGGGGGGGGAAAAACTGTTTTTT. The chain joins TRBV21-1 to TRBJ1-4; the table names TRBD1, a call not compared with the DNA. TRBV21-1 is deemed a pseudogene. The CDR3 runs to 15 residues.

With regard to this clonotype: A much larger clone differs from this one at a single base, so this may be a read error. The chain employs TRBV11-2 and TRBJ2-7; 11 positions agree with TRBD2. Germline V gives CDR1 SGHAT, CDR2 FQNNGV. The CDR3 spans 15 residues. CDR3 nucleotides: TGTGCCAGCAGCTTAGAGACTAGCGGGATTTACGATCAGTACTTC. Translating gives CASSLETSGIYDQYF.

CDR3 residues: CASSHGAGGEQFF. CDR3 DNA sequence: TGTGCCAGCAGTCACGGGGCGGGCGGTGAGCAGTTCTTC. This chain links TRBV6-8 with TRBJ2-1; the D gene could be TRBD1 or TRBD2 (5 bases each). This CDR3 comprises 13 residues. V was pared by 5 bases and J by 9 bases, with 14 bases between. Per germline, CDR1 MNHGY and CDR2 SAAAGT.

This clonotype was observed at least ten times. The chain has TRBV19 and TRBJ1-2, with D perhaps TRBD1 (5 bases). The ends were cut back, 5 bases at V and 4 bases at J, with 23 bases in the middle. The CDR3 totals 17 residues. Germline V gene data show CDR1 as LNHDA and CDR2 as SQIVND (reference sequence). The CDR3 DNA sequence: TGTGCCAGTAGTGGGTCATGGACAAATCGAAAGACCTATGGCTACACCTTC. Protein product: CASSGSWTNRKTYGYTF.

A remark on this clonotype: A read error may be the cause here, since a much bigger clone is one base away. The chain has TRBV7-2 and TRBJ2-3, with a possible D match to TRBD1 (7 bases). Per the germline V gene, CDR1 is SGHTA and CDR2 is FQGNSA. The CDR3 consists of 13 residues. The CDR3 DNA reads as TGTGCCAGCAGCTTAACGCGGGACAGAGAGTGGTACTTC. It codes for CASSLTRDREWYF. The full variable domain, completed using reference TRBV7-2 and TRBJ2-3, is GAGVSQSPSNKVTEKGKDVELRCDPISGHTALYWYRQSLGQGLEFLIYFQGNSAPDKSGLPSDRFSAERTGGSVSTLTIQRTQQEDSAVYLCASSLTRDREWYFGPGTRLTVL.

This clonotype showed up just once. This may come from a read error, since a much larger clone is one base off. The J gene is TRBJ1-2, the V gene TRBV24-1; D remains unclear. The CDR3 is 17 amino acids. The V gene's germline CDR1 is KGHDR and CDR2 SFDVKD. The CDR3 sequence is CATSDTFSTRKTYGCTF. CDR3 in DNA: TGTGCCACCAGTGATACATTTAGTACCAGAAAGACCTATGGCTGCACCTTC.

Comment on this clonotype: This may come from a read error, since a much larger clone is one base off. The rearrangement links TRBV10-3 to TRBJ2-4; D is uncertain. Judging by the DNA end, TRBJ2-7 fits better; the J call may be wrong. This CDR3 spans 12 amino acids. The germline gives CDR1 ENHRY, CDR2 SYGVKD. CDR3 residues: CAISGATYEQYF. CDR3 DNA sequence: TGTGCCATCAGTGGGGCAACCTACGAGCAGTACTTC.

Many counts were recorded for this clonotype. This chain joins TRBV28 and TRBJ1-5; D unresolved. Per germline, CDR1 MDHEN and CDR2 SYDVKM. This CDR3 is built from 13 residues. Between the trimmed V and J ends, which lost 11 bases and 2 bases, there was a span of 13 bases. In DNA form, the CDR3 reads TGTGCCGAGGGTCTTGAGGGCAATCAGCCCCAGCATTTT. This translates into CAEGLEGNQPQHF.

A remark on this clonotype: Sequence at one end of the junction differs from germline and may be a read error. This chain links TRBV19 with TRBJ2-1; possible D gene TRBD1, 5 bases. CDR3 size: 16 residues. Per germline, CDR1 LNHDA and CDR2 SQIVND (reference sequence). CDR3: CASSTKVVAGLNEQLF. CDR3 nucleotide sequence: TGTGCCAGTAGTACTAAGGTCGTTGCAGGGTTGAATGAGCAGCTCTTC.

In regard to this clonotype: A much bigger clone sits one base away, suggesting this may be a read error. The rearrangement uses TRBV18 and TRBJ2-2; D gene unclear. V dropped 9 bases and J dropped 10 bases, with 9 bases sitting between them. The germline V gene encodes CDR1 KGHSH and CDR2 LQKENI. The CDR3 is 10 amino acids. The CDR3 DNA follows: TGTGCCAGTCCCCGGACGGAGCTGTTTTTT. As protein: CASPRTELFF.

Worth noting for this clonotype: A much larger clone lies a single base off, so this may be a read error. The rearrangement joins TRBV28 to TRBJ2-5, with D possibly called TRBD1 or TRBD2 (5 bases each). The CDR3 contains 15 residues. Germline V gene data show CDR1 as MDHEN and CDR2 as SYDVKM. Deletions cut 3 bases from V and 11 bases from J, with 22 bases between. The CDR3 coding sequence is TGTGCCAGCAGTTTCCCGGGGCAGGGTTTCTACGGGCAGTACTTC. Translated, it gives CASSFPGQGFYGQYF. Full variable domain (remainder filled in from reference TRBV28 and TRBJ2-5): DVKVTQSSRYLVKRTGEKVFLECVQDMDHENMFWYRQDPGLGLRLIYFSYDVKMKEKGDIPEGYSVSREKKERFSLILESASTNQTSMYLCASSFPGQGFYGQYFGPGTRLLVL.

This clonotype was picked up many times. J is TRBJ1-2 and V is TRBV25-1; D is unclear. The CDR3 covers 15 residues. The germline gives CDR1 MGHDK, CDR2 SYGVNS. V shed 4 bases and J shed 4 bases, with 16 bases lying between them. CDR3 nucleotides: TGTGCCAGCAGTGTTCTAGACTCTGCGGTCTATGGCTACACCTTC. Amino acids: CASSVLDSAVYGYTF.

Notes on this clonotype: This may stem from a read error, because a much larger clone lies one nucleotide away. V is TRBV9 and J is TRBJ2-2; D is possibly TRBD2 (5 bases). Germline values: CDR1 SGDLS, CDR2 YYNGEE. With 3 bases removed from V and 7 bases from J, the gap between germline ends came to 19 bases. The CDR3 length is 16 residues. The CDR3 here is CASSARAGGFGGELFF. As DNA, the CDR3 is TGTGCCAGCAGCGCAAGGGCAGGAGGTTTCGGCGGGGAGCTGTTTTTT.

Worth noting for this clonotype: Germline is not matched at one junction end, which may reflect a read error. The chain couples TRBV9 to TRBJ2-5; 13 bases map to TRBD2. The CDR3 loop spans 16 amino acids. Germline assignment: CDR1 SGDLS and CDR2 YYNGEE. The CDR3 protein is CTSSEGTSGAQETQYF. The CDR3 coding sequence is TGTACCAGCAGCGAAGGGACTAGCGGGGCCCAAGAGACCCAGTACTTC.

This clonotype was picked up a small number of times. The genes are TRBV30 and TRBJ2-5; no reliable D call. Germline V lookup: CDR1 GTSNPN, CDR2 SVGIG (reference sequence). The CDR3 contains 14 residues. Trimming removed 3 bases from V and 3 bases from J, with 14 bases in between. In nucleotides, the CDR3 is TGTGCCTGGAGCGCCTCGACCCGGGAAGAGACCCAGTACTTC. Translating it yields CAWSASTREETQYF.

This clonotype was seen at least ten times. The V gene is TRBV23-1, the J gene TRBJ1-2; D is undetermined. Being an ORF, TRBV23-1 has a function that is uncertain. The CDR3 runs to 17 residues. V lost 4 bases and J 4 bases, leaving 22 bases between the germline ends. CDR3 amino acids: CASSLYKLRRKTYGYTF. The CDR3 DNA reads TGCGCCAGCAGTCTGTATAAGCTACGCAGAAAGACCTATGGCTACACCTTC.

This clonotype was recorded many times. The chain combines TRBV13 with TRBJ2-2, with 9 bases lining up with TRBD2. The CDR3 is made up of 15 amino acids. Trimming took 5 bases from V and 6 from J; bases not matched to a gene: 7. Germline V gene data show CDR1 as PRHDT and CDR2 as FYEKMQ (reference sequence). The CDR3 sequence is CASSPQAGGAGELFF. CDR3 DNA sequence: TGTGCCAGCAGCCCCCAGGCGGGGGGGGCCGGGGAGCTGTTTTTT.

As concerns this clonotype: A much bigger clone sits one base away, suggesting this may be a read error. The chain combines TRBV20-1 with TRBJ2-5, with D possibly being TRBD2 (6 bases). Germline V gives CDR1 DFQATT, CDR2 SNEGSKA (reference sequence). This CDR3 is built from 16 residues. The CDR3 sequence: CGAPAVEGRAVETQYF. In DNA form, the CDR3 reads TGCGGTGCTCCGGCGGTGGAGGGAAGGGCGGTGGAGACCCAGTACTTC.

This clonotype appeared many times. The CDR3 sequence is CSARMVGGAETQYF. The CDR3, as DNA: TGCAGTGCTAGAATGGTGGGGGGTGCAGAGACCCAGTACTTC. The genes are TRBV20-1 and TRBJ2-5; a possible D gene is TRBD2 (6 bases). The CDR3 contains 14 residues. The V gene's germline CDR1 is DFQATT and CDR2 SNEGSKA (reference sequence). V lost 2 bases and J 4 bases, leaving 14 bases between the germline ends.

There are a few counts of this clonotype. This sequence joins TRBV20-1 and TRBJ1-1, with D perhaps matching TRBD1 (5 bases). The CDR3 consists of 16 residues. Trimming removed 2 bases at V and 1 base at J, with 17 bases between. Germline CDR1 reads DFQATT; CDR2 reads SNEGSKA (reference sequence). CDR3 in amino acids: CSARRFSFGGNTEAFF. The CDR3 DNA is TGCAGTGCTAGACGTTTCTCTTTTGGGGGGAACACTGAAGCTTTCTTT.

The V call is TRBV20-1, the J call TRBJ1-1; the D gene is possibly TRBD1 (5 bases). This CDR3 comprises 15 residues. Trimming stripped 0 bases from V and 0 bases from J, with 11 bases between. Per germline, CDR1 DFQATT and CDR2 SNEGSKA (reference sequence). CDR3 bases: TGCAGTGCTAGAGACGGGACGGCCCTGAACACTGAAGCTTTCTTT. It specifies CSARDGTALNTEAFF.

This clonotype showed up many times. V gene TRBV7-8 combines with J gene TRBJ1-2; TRBD1 might be the D (5 bases). CDR1 SGHVS and CDR2 FQNEAQ come from the germline V gene. The CDR3 spans 17 residues. The V end was cut by 5 bases, the J end by 4 bases, with 23 bases between. The CDR3 sequence: CASSMNRFTRKTYGYTF. CDR3 sequence (DNA): TGTGCCAGCAGCATGAACAGGTTTACCCGAAAGACCTATGGCTACACCTTC.

This clonotype has ten or more counts. This chain connects TRBV9 to TRBJ2-2, with TRBD2 matching over 10 bases. CDR1 and CDR2 from the germline V gene are SGDLS and YYNGEE. There are 17 residues in the CDR3. V dropped 3 bases and J dropped 5; count of bases not matched to a gene: 10. CDR3 in DNA: TGTGCCAGCAGCGAACACTCTAGCGGGGGAGTTACCGGGGAGCTGTTTTTT. Amino acids: CASSEHSSGGVTGELFF.

This clonotype has just a few counts. A much larger clonotype is one base distant, so this may be a read error. This chain uses TRBV7-2 with TRBJ2-2; TRBD1 or TRBD2 may be the D gene (6 bases each). CDR3 length equals 16 residues. Looked up from germline, CDR1 is SGHTA and CDR2 is FQGNSA. The CDR3 spells CANSSTARGDTGELFF. The CDR3 bases are TGTGCCAACAGCTCCACAGCTAGGGGGGATACCGGGGAGCTGTTTTTT.

As regards this clonotype: A clone one base away is much larger, so this may be a read error. The rearrangement joins TRBV12-2 to TRBJ1-2. TRBV12-2 corresponds to a pseudogene. This CDR3 has 17 residues. CDR3 nucleotide sequence: TGTGCAAGTCGCTATCTATCGACTCCACGAAAGACCTATGACTACACCTTC. As protein: CASRYLSTPRKTYDYTF.

As to this clonotype: A far larger clone lies a single base away; this is likely a read error. The rearrangement uses TRBV7-9 and TRBJ2-5, with D unresolved. The DNA end favors TRBJ2-7, so the J call may be wrong. Germline V gene data show CDR1 as SEHNR and CDR2 as FQNEAQ (reference sequence). This CDR3 spans 14 amino acids. CDR3 in DNA: TGTGCCAGCAGCCTGCCGAGACAAGGATACGAGCAGTACTTC. Residues: CASSLPRQGYEQYF.